A selection of T cell receptor beta chains follows, all from one sample in a study of cytomegalovirus exposure and HLA in healthy donors. Clones were read by immunoSEQ multiplex PCR, and TCRdb kept only the in-frame ones, dropping some. The sample yields about 130,000 clones, 85% to 95% seen once. Sequenced input: PBMCs. Receptor source: a woman between 18 and 30 years old in good health and CMV-seronegative. The CDR3 runs from the conserved cysteine through the conserved F or W. Each record gives: clone size, J gene, V gene, D gene, CDR3 DNA, CDR3 protein. A D gene is named only where the DNA matches it firmly. Expanded clones get a size class; other rows say once, few or many, or leave the size out.

-,TRBJ2-7,TRBV7-8,TRBD2,TGTGCCAGCAGCTTTCAGCGGGAGAGAGCCGAGCAGTACTTC,CASSFQRERAEQYF
-,TRBJ2-5,TRBV9,TRBD1,TGTGCCAGCAGCCTCTCCCCCGGGACAGGGGGAGAGACCCAGTACTTC,CASSLSPGTGGETQYF
once,TRBJ2-7,TRBV7-9,-,TGTGCCAGCAGCTTTCCAAACTCCTACGAGCAGTACTTC,CASSFPNSYEQYF
-,TRBJ2-2,TRBV5-1,-,TGCGCCAGCAGCGCAGGTACAGGGTCCGGGGAGCTGTTTTTT,CASSAGTGSGELFF
-,TRBJ2-2,TRBV29-1,-,TGCAGCGTTGAAGATCACGGCAGTCGGGGCACCGGGGAGCTGTTTTTT,CSVEDHGSRGTGELFF
once,TRBJ2-5,TRBV2,-,TGTGCCAGCAATATTCTCGGGCGGGTAGAGACCCAGTACTTC,CASNILGRVETQYF
-,TRBJ2-7,TRBV6-5,-,TGTGCCAGCAATGGGAGTCCGGGAGAGCAGTACTTC,CASNGSPGEQYF
-,TRBJ2-7,TRBV2,TRBD2,TGTGCCAGCAGTGATTCGGGGGGGCTTACCTACGAGCAGTACTTC,CASSDSGGLTYEQYF
-,TRBJ1-1,TRBV28,TRBD1,TGTGCCAGCAGAAGGGGGCGTCGGACTGAAGCTTTCTTT,CASRRGRRTEAFF
-,TRBJ1-1,TRBV27,TRBD1,TGTGCCAGCAGTTTGACAGGGGGCACTGAAGCTTTCTTT,CASSLTGGTEAFF
-,TRBJ2-3,TRBV5-1,TRBD1,TGCGCCAGCAGCTTCACAGGGGACCCTAGCACAGATACGCAGTATTTT,CASSFTGDPSTDTQYF
-,TRBJ1-2,TRBV30,-,TGTGCCTGGAGTGTGATAGGAGGCTCTGGCTACACCTTC,CAWSVIGGSGYTF
-,TRBJ1-3,TRBV11-2,-,TGTGCCAGCAGCCAGGCATCGATCTCTGGAAACACCATATATTTT,CASSQASISGNTIYF
-,TRBJ1-6,TRBV5-1,TRBD1,TGCGCCAGCAGCTTGGAGGACAGGGGTAATTCACCCCTCCACTTT,CASSLEDRGNSPLHF
-,TRBJ1-5,TRBV19,-,TGTGCCAGTAGTTCCCTCGGGGGGGGCAATCAGCCCCAGCATTTT,CASSSLGGGNQPQHF
-,TRBJ1-2,TRBV28,TRBD1,TGTGCCAGCAGTTATTCTCAGGGGGATTCTAACTATGGCTACACCTTC,CASSYSQGDSNYGYTF
-,TRBJ1-1,TRBV7-6,TRBD1,TGTGCCAGCAGCCCAGGGGGACGGGAAGCTTTCTTT,CASSPGGREAFF
-,TRBJ2-3,TRBV7-9,TRBD2,TGTGCCAGCAGCGTAGGGACTAGCGGGAGGTCATTCGATACGCAGTATTTT,CASSVGTSGRSFDTQYF
-,TRBJ1-1,TRBV19,-,TGTGCCAGTAGTACCTACTCCTCCATGGGGCCGAACACTGAAGCTTTCTTT,CASSTYSSMGPNTEAFF
-,TRBJ2-2,TRBV7-3,TRBD2,TGTGCCAGCAGCCGAAAACTAGCGGGGACAACCGGGGAGCTGTTTTTT,CASSRKLAGTTGELFF
-,TRBJ2-1,TRBV13,TRBD2,TGTGCCAGCAGCGGGGGACTACCCCCAGGTGAGCAGTTCTTC,CASSGGLPPGEQFF
-,TRBJ1-3,TRBV7-2,TRBD1,TGTGCCAGCAGGCCCGGACAGGGGAAAAACACCATATATTTT,CASRPGQGKNTIYF
-,TRBJ1-2,TRBV7-2,-,TGTGCCAGCAGCTTACTCTCCTCCTTTGGCTACACCTTC,CASSLLSSFGYTF
-,TRBJ2-7,TRBV5-6,-,TGTGCCAGCAGCTTGTTGCAGGGAACGTACGAGCAGTACTTC,CASSLLQGTYEQYF
few,TRBJ2-7,TRBV28,-,TGTGCCAGCAGTACCATACAGGGCGAGCAGTACTTC,CASSTIQGEQYF
-,TRBJ2-3,TRBV5-8,TRBD2,TGTGCCAGCAGCATGCGGACTAGTGCTACGCAGTATTTT,CASSMRTSATQYF